The 30 T cell receptor beta chains below were found in one sample sequenced in a study of T cell repertoires in cytomegalovirus infection. In TCRdb, the reads were re-called with MiXCR into one record per CDR3 protein. The sample holds some 150,000 distinct CDR3 sequences, less than 25% seen once. Sequencing was performed on PBMCs. Source of these receptors: a human donor in good health (CMV status not recorded). Some clones in this sample may be carry-over from other donors' samples.

The chain employs TRBV5-1 and TRBJ1-1; 7 bases are a match to TRBD1. V was pared by 2 bases and J by 5 bases, with 21 bases of the junction left unmatched. The CDR3 is 19 residues long. Germline-derived CDR1 and CDR2 are SGHRS and YFSETQ. The DNA of the CDR3 is TGCGCCAGCAGCTTCCATCGAGGGGGCGGAGGGGTAAGGAGGACTGAAGCTTTCTTT. Translated, it gives CASSFHRGGGGVRRTEAFF.

The chain links TRBV28 to TRBJ2-7, with TRBD1 matching over 7 bases. The germline V gene has CDR1 MDHEN and CDR2 SYDVKM. The CDR3 is 13 residues long. The ends lost 5 bases at V and 4 bases at J; junction bases unmatched: 5. CDR3 amino acids: CASSKRGLYEQYF. The CDR3 DNA reads TGTGCCAGCAGTAAGAGGGGGCTATACGAGCAGTACTTC. The variable domain in full, completed from reference TRBV28 and TRBJ2-7, reads DVKVTQSSRYLVKRTGEKVFLECVQDMDHENMFWYRQDPGLGLRLIYFSYDVKMKEKGDIPEGYSVSREKKERFSLILESASTNQTSMYLCASSKRGLYEQYFGPGTRLTVT.

This clonotype appeared many times. This chain connects TRBV7-6 to TRBJ2-5, with 9 positions matching TRBD2. V lost 4 bases to trimming and J lost 2 bases; unmatched junction nucleotides: 8. Germline V lookup: CDR1 SGHVS, CDR2 FNYEAQ. The CDR3 runs 16 residues. CDR3 amino acids: CASSSSGLASQETQYF. The CDR3 DNA reads TGTGCCAGCAGCTCCTCGGGACTAGCAAGTCAAGAGACCCAGTACTTC. Together with reference TRBV7-6 and TRBJ2-5, the CDR3 gives the full variable domain: GAGVSQSPRYKVTKRGQDVALRCDPISGHVSLYWYRQALGQGPEFLTYFNYEAQQDKSGLPNDRFSAERPEGSISTLTIQRTEQRDSAMYRCASSSSGLASQETQYFGPGTRLLVL.

This sequence joins TRBV12-3 or TRBV12-4 and TRBJ1-2; D gene ambiguous. The V gene lost 5 bases and the J gene lost 6 bases, with 13 bases spanning the gap. CDR3 length equals 13 residues. The CDR3 DNA reads TGTGCCAGCAGTGCCCGATCCGGGGATGGCTACACCTTC. It translates to CASSARSGDGYTF.

This clonotype was seen more than once but under ten times. The chain's CDR3 is CASSQEWTSANTDTQYF. CDR3 nucleotides: TGCGCCAGCAGCCAAGAATGGACTAGCGCGAACACAGATACGCAGTATTTT. This chain uses TRBV4-1 with TRBJ2-3, with 9 bases matching TRBD2. Losses at the gene ends were 0 bases for V and 2 bases for J; bases not matched to a gene: 6. The CDR3 extends over 17 amino acids. CDR1 and CDR2 (germline): MGHRA, YSYEKL.

CDR3 sequence (DNA): TGCAGTGCTAGGTTCCCGACGGAGACCTATCAGCCCCAGCATTTT. Its protein is CSARFPTETYQPQHF. The chain is built from TRBV20-1 and TRBJ1-5, with D unclear. The V end lost 3 bases, the J end lost 5 bases, and 17 bases lay between the germline ends. Looked up from germline, CDR1 is DFQATT and CDR2 is SNEGSKA (reference sequence). The CDR3 spans 15 residues.

V and J are TRBV28 and TRBJ2-2; D is ambiguous. The CDR3 covers 16 residues. Germline V gives CDR1 MDHEN, CDR2 SYDVKM. With 5 bases removed from V and 3 bases from J, the gap between germline ends came to 16 bases. The CDR3 DNA reads TGTGCCAGCAGTGGGTCGTTTGGAAAATACACCGGGGAGCTGTTTTTT. Amino acid sequence: CASSGSFGKYTGELFF.

This clonotype was seen a single time. The chain uses TRBV29-1 and TRBJ2-5, with 11 bases fitting TRBD1. The CDR3 spans 12 residues. CDR1 is SQVTM and CDR2 is ANQGSEA in the germline V gene. V shed 7 bases, J shed 5 bases, and the junction held 3 bases outside the gene matches. The CDR3 coding sequence is TGCAGCGCGGACAGGGGGCAGGAGACCCAGTACTTC. This gives the protein CSADRGQETQYF.

This clonotype was counted only a few times. V is TRBV15 and J is TRBJ1-5, with D uncertain. Germline loops: CDR1 LNHNV, CDR2 YYDKDF (reference sequence). The CDR3 length is 16 residues. Between the trimmed V and J ends, which lost 0 bases and 3 bases, there was a span of 12 bases. The CDR3 nucleotides read TGTGCCACCAGCAGAGAGGTAGGGCTCATCAATCAGCCCCAGCATTTT. As protein: CATSREVGLINQPQHF.

The V gene is TRBV2, the J gene TRBJ2-1; D unclear. The CDR3 consists of 12 residues. V lost 11 bases and J lost 5, with 13 bases in between. Germline-derived CDR1 and CDR2 are SNHLY and FYNNEI. The CDR3, as DNA: TGTGCCGTTCCATCAAGAGACAATGAGCAGTTCTTC. This codes for CAVPSRDNEQFF.

This clonotype was seen only a few times. V usage is TRBV4-2 and J usage is TRBJ2-5; 7 bases fit TRBD2. The CDR3 has 15 residues. Germline V gene data show CDR1 as LGHNA and CDR2 as YNFKEQ. V dropped 2 bases and J dropped 1; count of bases not matched to a gene: 4. The CDR3 nucleotides read TGTGCCAGCAGCCAACCTAGCGGCCTCCAAGAGACCCAGTACTTC. This codes for CASSQPSGLQETQYF.

V gene TRBV20-1 combines with J gene TRBJ2-5; 8 bases map to TRBD2. Germline CDR1 and CDR2: DFQATT and SNEGSKA (reference sequence). V dropped 1 base and J dropped 2; count of bases not matched to a gene: 9. The CDR3 length is 16 residues. The CDR3 DNA follows: TGCAGTGCTAGAGCGGGAGGGGGGACGCATCAAGAGACCCAGTACTTC. Translation: CSARAGGGTHQETQYF.

A remark on this clonotype: A read error may be the cause here, since a much bigger clone is one base away. This chain links TRBV12-5 with TRBJ2-5; 11 bases line up with TRBD2. The length of the CDR3 is 17 residues. CDR1 and CDR2 from the germline V gene are LGHNT and FRNRAP. The CDR3 DNA reads TGTGATAGTGGTCCCGGACTAGCGGGCTCAACGGGGGAGACCCAGTACTTC. Protein sequence: CDSGPGLAGSTGETQYF.

The chain employs TRBV28 and TRBJ2-1; tentatively, D is TRBD1 (6 bases). The CDR3 loop spans 17 amino acids. The V gene's germline CDR1 is MDHEN and CDR2 SYDVKM. Trimming took off 9 bases at V and 0 bases at J, with 21 bases between the two ends. CDR3 protein: CASPPRNRAPSYNEQFF. The DNA of the CDR3 is TGTGCCAGTCCACCTAGAAACAGGGCGCCCTCCTACAATGAGCAGTTCTTC.

This clonotype appeared a few times. The gene calls are TRBV12-3 or TRBV12-4 and TRBJ1-1, with 8 bases that match TRBD1. V was pared by 6 bases and J by 7 bases, with 4 bases of the junction left unmatched. This CDR3 spans 12 amino acids. The CDR3 region is CASRGQANEAFF. CDR3 bases: TGTGCCAGCAGGGGACAGGCTAATGAAGCTTTCTTT.

Many counts were recorded for this clonotype. The V gene is TRBV7-9, the J gene TRBJ2-6; no reliable D call. This CDR3 is built from 14 residues. Germline CDR1 and CDR2: SEHNR and FQNEAQ (reference sequence). The V gene lost 6 bases and the J gene lost 2 bases, with 8 bases spanning the gap. CDR3 DNA sequence: TGTGCCAGCAGTTTAATTACTGGGGCCAACGTCCTGACTTTC. Its translation: CASSLITGANVLTF.

The CDR3 DNA follows: TGCAGTGCTTACCCGACTCGGACTAGCGGGTTGTCAGATACGCAGTATTTT. Protein: CSAYPTRTSGLSDTQYF. The chain combines TRBV20-1 with TRBJ2-3; 11 positions match TRBD2. Per germline, CDR1 DFQATT and CDR2 SNEGSKA (reference sequence). There are 17 residues in the CDR3. V was pared by 5 bases and J by 4 bases, with 14 bases of the junction left unmatched.

This clonotype was counted many times. The chain carries TRBV7-2 and TRBJ2-7, with D maybe TRBD1 (6 bases). The CDR3 length is 13 residues. Germline V lookup: CDR1 SGHTA, CDR2 FQGNSA. Trimming pared 4 bases from V and 2 bases from J, leaving 9 bases between. The CDR3 DNA follows: TGTGCCAGCAGCTCCACAGGGACCTACGAGCAGTACTTC. Protein: CASSSTGTYEQYF.

By frequency in the sample, this clonotype is medium-sized. The CDR3: CASSLRSAGVGTNYGYTF. DNA of the CDR3: TGTGCCAGCAGCTTAAGATCCGCGGGGGTGGGGACTAACTATGGCTACACCTTC. The chain is built from TRBV7-2 and TRBJ1-2, with a weak D call TRBD1 (5 bases). The CDR3 covers 18 residues. CDR1 is SGHTA and CDR2 is FQGNSA in the germline V gene. With 2 bases removed from V and 0 bases from J, the gap between germline ends came to 19 bases.

This clonotype was picked up a small number of times. The CDR3 is CASSLVGDYGYTF. DNA for the CDR3: TGTGCCAGCAGCTTAGTAGGGGACTATGGCTACACCTTC. This chain joins TRBV7-9 and TRBJ1-2, with D maybe TRBD1 (5 bases). The CDR3 spans 13 residues. The V gene lost 1 base and the J gene lost 3 bases, with 6 bases spanning the gap. The germline gives CDR1 SEHNR, CDR2 FQNEAQ (reference sequence).

The gene calls are TRBV19 and TRBJ1-1, with 8 bases aligning to TRBD1. The ends lost 4 bases at V and 0 bases at J; junction bases unmatched: 1. This CDR3 has 14 amino acids. CDR1 is LNHDA and CDR2 is SQIVND in the germline V gene (reference sequence). This chain's CDR3 is CASSKTGVNTEAFF. The CDR3 bases are TGTGCCAGTAGTAAGACAGGGGTGAACACTGAAGCTTTCTTT.

This sequence joins TRBV6-2 or TRBV6-3 and TRBJ2-3, with a tentative D call TRBD2 (6 bases). V lost 4 bases to trimming and J lost 2 bases, with 13 bases between them. The germline gives CDR1 MNHEY, CDR2 SVGEGT. The CDR3 runs 15 residues. In nucleotides, the CDR3 is TGTGCCAGCAGTTTCCTAGCGACCAACACAGATACGCAGTATTTT. It is translated as CASSFLATNTDTQYF.

This clonotype was seen once. This chain joins TRBV19 and TRBJ1-2, with TRBD1 matching 7 bases. Germline V gives CDR1 LNHDA, CDR2 SQIVND (reference sequence). CDR3 size: 13 residues. Losses at the gene ends were 5 bases for V and 5 bases for J; bases not matched to a gene: 5. CDR3 sequence: CASSVTGTYGYTF. Here the CDR3 DNA reads TGTGCCAGTAGTGTGACAGGGACTTATGGCTACACCTTC.

This clonotype was seen a handful of times. At one end the junction does not follow the germline gene, possibly because of a read error. The chain employs TRBV5-6 and TRBJ2-7; D perhaps matches TRBD1 (6 bases). In germline, CDR1 is SGHDT, CDR2 YYEEEE. The CDR3 length is 14 residues. The CDR3 reads CASSLNAGANERYF. CDR3 coding DNA: TGTGCCAGCAGCTTGAATGCAGGGGCAAACGAGCGGTACTTC.

This clonotype turned up a few times. V is TRBV10-3 and J is TRBJ2-5; D may be TRBD2 (7 bases). The CDR3 contains 18 residues. With 0 bases removed from V and 1 base from J, the gap between germline ends came to 18 bases. Germline V gene sequence: CDR1 ENHRY, CDR2 SYGVKD. CDR3 amino acids: CAISESFTGGPVQETQYF. Here the CDR3 DNA reads TGTGCCATCAGTGAGTCGTTCACGGGGGGCCCCGTCCAAGAGACCCAGTACTTC.

A few counts support this clonotype. The chain joins TRBV4-2 to TRBJ2-1; 11 positions agree with TRBD2. Germline V gene sequence: CDR1 LGHNA, CDR2 YNFKEQ. The CDR3 loop spans 16 amino acids. Trimming at V came to 0 bases and at J to 8 bases, leaving 6 bases not matched to a gene. In DNA, the CDR3 is TGTGCCAGCAGCCAAGATCCTAGCGGGGGGATCGATGAGCAGTTCTTC. It translates to CASSQDPSGGIDEQFF.

This clonotype was seen many times. This chain joins TRBV6-2 or TRBV6-3 and TRBJ1-2, with D hard to call. Germline V gives CDR1 MNHEY, CDR2 SVGEGT. The length of the CDR3 is 16 residues. V lost 5 bases and J lost 2, with 18 bases in between. The CDR3 sequence: CASSSQTPGQNYGYTF. In DNA, the CDR3 is TGTGCCAGCAGTAGCCAGACACCCGGGCAGAACTATGGCTACACCTTC.

The J gene is TRBJ1-2, the V gene TRBV29-1; no clear D gene. Germline values: CDR1 SQVTM, CDR2 ANQGSEA. The CDR3 has 13 amino acids. The V and J ends lost 2 bases and 2 bases respectively, with 9 bases between them. The CDR3 DNA is TGCAGCGTTGAATCCCCGGCCAACTATGGCTACACCTTC. Its protein is CSVESPANYGYTF.

This clonotype came up many times. This chain uses TRBV6-2 or TRBV6-3 with TRBJ2-3; D tentatively reads TRBD1 or TRBD2 (6 bases each). The CDR3 runs to 12 residues. Germline V gene lookup returns CDR1 MNHEY and CDR2 SVGEGT. Trimming stripped 5 bases from V and 8 bases from J, with 11 bases between. This CDR3 is CASSRQEGTQYF. For the CDR3, the DNA is TGTGCCAGCAGTCGACAGGAGGGTACGCAGTATTTT.

This chain links TRBV27 with TRBJ1-2; D may be TRBD1 (5 bases). Germline V lookup: CDR1 MNHEY, CDR2 SMNVEV (reference sequence). The CDR3 covers 14 residues. The V gene lost 4 bases and the J gene lost 0 bases, with 9 bases spanning the gap. CDR3 DNA: TGTGCCAGCAGTTCACACAGGACTAACTATGGCTACACCTTC. This sequence encodes CASSSHRTNYGYTF.